This TCR beta chain was identified during a study of T cell responses to AZD1222 COVID-19 vaccine. Clones were read by immunoSEQ multiplex PCR, and TCRdb kept only the in-frame ones, dropping some. This table holds approximately 150,000 clones, over 75% found once. Broader study findings: All repertoire sampling was performed exclusively after the peak T cell response.

The V gene end was trimmed by 9 bases and the J gene end by 8 bases; junction bases not matched to a gene: 7. This CDR3 has 13 residues. Germline CDR1 reads LNHDA; CDR2 reads SQIVND (reference sequence). Comment on this clone: Its antigen is currently unknown.

This chain joins TRBV19 and TRBJ2-1, with 10 nucleotides matching TRBD1. The TCR sequence derives from an adult in good health. This sample comprised peripheral blood, obtained on day 0 of AZD1222 vaccination. The CDR3 DNA reads TGTGCCAGCCGGGACAGGGGCTTGTATGAGCAGTTCTTC. Protein: CASRDRGLYEQFF.